Listed below are T cell receptor beta chains from one sample, sequenced in a study of graft-versus-host responses after intestinal transplantation. The antigens for these receptors are not known. Method: immunoSEQ multiplex PCR; TCRdb's copy keeps in-frame clones and lacks some. The data show tens of thousands of clones, about 94% seen once. Sequencing used unstimulated CD4+ T cells sorted from spleen or lymph node cells, obtained before transplant. The source of these receptors is a human donor who was the organ donor for an intestinal transplant. Both conserved end residues are part of each CDR3. A D gene is named only where the DNA matches it firmly. Rows give clone size only sometimes, using once, few, many, or a class for an expanded clone.

D gene: .
V gene: TRBV19
clone size: .
J gene: TRBJ2-7
CDR3 protein: CASSIGAFVGVAYEQYF
CDR3 DNA: TGTGCCAGTAGTATAGGGGCCTTTGTCGGGGTGGCCTACGAGCAGTACTTC

D gene: .
V gene: TRBV19
clone size: .
J gene: TRBJ1-2
CDR3 protein: CASTLLNQIGSGYTF
CDR3 DNA: TGTGCCAGTACCCTCCTCAATCAAATCGGCTCTGGCTACACCTTC

D gene: TRBD1
V gene: TRBV7-2
clone size: once
J gene: TRBJ1-3
CDR3 protein: CASSQDRADTIYF
CDR3 DNA: TGTGCCAGCAGCCAAGACAGGGCGGACACCATATATTTT

D gene: TRBD2
V gene: TRBV18
clone size: .
J gene: TRBJ2-3
CDR3 protein: CASSPLAGEDTQYF
CDR3 DNA: TGTGCCAGCTCACCACTCGCGGGAGAAGATACGCAGTATTTT

D gene: TRBD1
V gene: TRBV14
clone size: .
J gene: TRBJ1-4
CDR3 protein: CASSQDRRQGGEKLFF
CDR3 DNA: TGTGCCAGCAGCCAAGATAGAAGGCAGGGGGGTGAAAAACTGTTTTTT

D gene: .
V gene: TRBV12-5
clone size: .
J gene: TRBJ2-3
CDR3 protein: CASGSGVAPDTQYF
CDR3 DNA: TGTGCTAGTGGTTCAGGGGTTGCTCCAGATACGCAGTATTTT

D gene: .
V gene: TRBV29-1
clone size: .
J gene: TRBJ1-2
CDR3 protein: CSVLTFYGYTF
CDR3 DNA: TGCAGCGTTTTAACCTTCTATGGCTACACCTTC

D gene: .
V gene: TRBV18
clone size: .
J gene: TRBJ1-1
CDR3 protein: CASSIDGNTEAFF
CDR3 DNA: TGTGCCAGCTCCATTGACGGTAACACTGAAGCTTTCTTT

D gene: TRBD1
V gene: TRBV6-1
clone size: once
J gene: TRBJ1-6
CDR3 protein: CASRTGAAYNSPLHF
CDR3 DNA: TGTGCCAGCAGAACAGGGGCTGCCTATAATTCACCCCTCCACTTT

D gene: .
V gene: TRBV5-1
clone size: .
J gene: TRBJ1-1
CDR3 protein: CASSKRQEHTEAFF
CDR3 DNA: TGCGCCAGCAGTAAAAGACAGGAGCACACTGAAGCTTTCTTT

D gene: TRBD1
V gene: TRBV11-2
clone size: .
J gene: TRBJ2-7
CDR3 protein: CASSSDYNRGSGSYEQYF
CDR3 DNA: TGTGCCAGCAGCTCCGACTATAACAGGGGATCGGGCTCCTACGAGCAGTACTTC

D gene: .
V gene: TRBV6-5
clone size: .
J gene: TRBJ1-4
CDR3 protein: CASRRTAGAGEKLFF
CDR3 DNA: TGTGCCAGCAGGAGGACAGCGGGAGCAGGTGAAAAACTGTTTTTT

D gene: TRBD2
V gene: TRBV11-3
clone size: once
J gene: TRBJ2-1
CDR3 protein: CASSGRGGVNNEQFF
CDR3 DNA: TGTGCCAGCAGCGGGCGCGGGGGGGTTAACAATGAGCAGTTCTTC

D gene: .
V gene: TRBV7-9
clone size: .
J gene: TRBJ1-1
CDR3 protein: CANKEGVGTEAFF
CDR3 DNA: TGTGCCAACAAGGAGGGGGTTGGGACTGAAGCTTTCTTT

D gene: .
V gene: TRBV29-1
clone size: .
J gene: TRBJ2-5
CDR3 protein: CSVSGGTVQETQYF
CDR3 DNA: TGCAGCGTTTCCGGCGGGACAGTACAAGAGACCCAGTACTTC

D gene: TRBD1
V gene: TRBV6-1
clone size: .
J gene: TRBJ1-1
CDR3 protein: CASSGNRGGYTEAFF
CDR3 DNA: TGTGCCAGCAGTGGAAACAGGGGAGGGTACACTGAAGCTTTCTTT

D gene: TRBD1
V gene: TRBV7-9
clone size: .
J gene: TRBJ2-7
CDR3 protein: CASSLARGQGNYEQYF
CDR3 DNA: TGTGCCAGCAGCTTAGCCAGGGGACAGGGGAACTACGAGCAGTACTTC

D gene: .
V gene: TRBV7-6
clone size: .
J gene: TRBJ2-1
CDR3 protein: CASSSLVGSSSYNEQFF
CDR3 DNA: TGTGCCAGCAGCTCCCTTGTTGGGTCCAGCTCCTACAATGAGCAGTTCTTC

D gene: TRBD2
V gene: TRBV6-1
clone size: .
J gene: TRBJ2-5
CDR3 protein: CASRALAGLQETQYF
CDR3 DNA: TGTGCCAGCAGAGCCCTAGCGGGTCTCCAAGAGACCCAGTACTTC

D gene: .
V gene: TRBV27
clone size: .
J gene: TRBJ2-7
CDR3 protein: CASSFAGRGSGYEQYF
CDR3 DNA: TGTGCCAGCAGTTTTGCCGGTAGGGGAAGCGGGTACGAGCAGTACTTC

D gene: .
V gene: TRBV10-3
clone size: once
J gene: TRBJ1-1
CDR3 protein: CAARGGQGNTEAFF
CDR3 DNA: TGTGCCGCGAGAGGAGGGCAGGGGAACACTGAAGCTTTCTTT

D gene: TRBD1
V gene: TRBV6-5
clone size: .
J gene: TRBJ2-2
CDR3 protein: CASRLDRVTGELLF
CDR3 DNA: TGTGCCAGCAGACTAGACAGGGTCACCGGGGAGCTGCTTTTT

D gene: .
V gene: TRBV19
clone size: .
J gene: TRBJ2-2
CDR3 protein: CASSVHTGPSSPGELFF
CDR3 DNA: TGTGCCAGTAGTGTGCATACAGGTCCATCAAGCCCCGGGGAGCTGTTTTTT

D gene: .
V gene: TRBV20-1
clone size: .
J gene: TRBJ1-1
CDR3 protein: CSAEEQGEAFF
CDR3 DNA: TGCAGTGCCGAAGAACAGGGTGAAGCTTTCTTT

D gene: TRBD1
V gene: TRBV11-3
clone size: once
J gene: TRBJ2-7
CDR3 protein: CASSLGGQGLSYEQYF
CDR3 DNA: TGTGCCAGCAGCTTGGGGGGACAGGGGCTTTCCTACGAGCAGTACTTC

D gene: TRBD1
V gene: TRBV18
clone size: .
J gene: TRBJ2-5
CDR3 protein: CASSPGTGSRETQYF
CDR3 DNA: TGTGCCAGCTCGCCTGGGACAGGGTCCAGGGAGACCCAGTACTTC

D gene: .
V gene: TRBV6-6
clone size: .
J gene: TRBJ1-4
CDR3 protein: CASSYRWTLNEKLFF
CDR3 DNA: TGTGCCAGCAGTTACAGATGGACACTTAATGAAAAACTGTTTTTT

D gene: TRBD1
V gene: TRBV5-6
clone size: .
J gene: TRBJ2-1
CDR3 protein: CASSLGSRRGHGQFF
CDR3 DNA: TGTGCCAGCAGCTTAGGTTCTAGAAGGGGGCATGGGCAGTTCTTC

D gene: .
V gene: TRBV5-1
clone size: .
J gene: TRBJ1-2
CDR3 protein: CASSLEVGDYGYTF
CDR3 DNA: TGCGCCAGCAGCTTGGAGGTGGGCGACTATGGCTACACCTTC